The next 3 T cell receptor beta chains were all read from a single sample in a study of Graves' ophthalmopathy and Graves' hyperthyroidism. Scientists amplified the TCR beta CDR3 regions from RNA transcripts. RT-PCR with HTBI primers came first, then second-round multiplex PCR. One entry per CDR3 protein, called by TCRdb with MiXCR from the multiplex PCR reads. Of 300,000 to 400,000 distinct CDR3 sequences detected, roughly 17% appear once; the ten largest clones hold 12%. Sequenced: peripheral blood. Receptor source: an adult man with Graves' ophthalmopathy.

This clonotype was recorded many times. The J gene is TRBJ2-7, the V gene TRBV4-3; D unresolved. V lost 0 bases and J lost 4, with 10 bases in between. Per germline, CDR1 LGHNA and CDR2 YSLEER. CDR3 length: 14 amino acids. CDR3 sequence reads: CASSQEWRLYEQYF. CDR3 DNA sequence: TGCGCCAGCAGCCAAGAATGGCGTTTGTACGAGCAGTACTTC.

This clonotype was detected ten times or more. This chain uses TRBV27 with TRBJ1-1; tentative D call: TRBD1 (6 bases). V was cut by 4 bases and J by 10 bases, with 19 bases left in between. Germline CDR1 and CDR2: MNHEY and SMNVEV (reference sequence). This CDR3 has 14 amino acids. The CDR3 sequence: CASSSRGGPLGAFF. As DNA, the CDR3 is TGTGCCAGCAGTTCCCGAGGGGGACCACTGGGAGCTTTCTTT.

This clonotype was observed many times. The chain employs TRBV7-3 and TRBJ1-6; D is undetermined. The length of the CDR3 is 14 residues. With 1 base removed from V and 10 bases from J, the gap between germline ends came to 11 bases. CDR1 SGHTA and CDR2 FQGTGA come from the germline V gene. The CDR3 sequence: CASSLSPNCSPLHF. The CDR3, as DNA: TGTGCCAGCAGCTTAAGTCCCAATTGCTCACCCCTCCACTTT.